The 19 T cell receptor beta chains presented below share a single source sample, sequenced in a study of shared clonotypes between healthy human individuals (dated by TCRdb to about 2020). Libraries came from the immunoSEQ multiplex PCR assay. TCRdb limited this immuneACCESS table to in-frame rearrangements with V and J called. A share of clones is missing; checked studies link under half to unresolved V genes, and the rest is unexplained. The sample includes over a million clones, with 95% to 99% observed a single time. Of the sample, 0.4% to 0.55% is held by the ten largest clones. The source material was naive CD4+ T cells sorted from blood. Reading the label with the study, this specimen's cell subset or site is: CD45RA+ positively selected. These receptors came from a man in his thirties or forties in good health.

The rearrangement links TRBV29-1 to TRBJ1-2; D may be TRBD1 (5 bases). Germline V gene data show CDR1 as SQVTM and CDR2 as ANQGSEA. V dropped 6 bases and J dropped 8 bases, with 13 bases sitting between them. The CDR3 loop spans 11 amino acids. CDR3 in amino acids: CSVLGDAGYTF. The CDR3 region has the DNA TGCAGCGTCCTCGGGGACGCCGGCTACACCTTC.

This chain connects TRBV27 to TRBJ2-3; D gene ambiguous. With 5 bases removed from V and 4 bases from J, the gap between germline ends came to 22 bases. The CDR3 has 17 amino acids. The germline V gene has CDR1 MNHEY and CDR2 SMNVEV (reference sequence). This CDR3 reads CASSPKAPLQLADTQYF. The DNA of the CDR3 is TGTGCCAGCAGTCCAAAGGCTCCACTCCAATTGGCAGATACGCAGTATTTT.

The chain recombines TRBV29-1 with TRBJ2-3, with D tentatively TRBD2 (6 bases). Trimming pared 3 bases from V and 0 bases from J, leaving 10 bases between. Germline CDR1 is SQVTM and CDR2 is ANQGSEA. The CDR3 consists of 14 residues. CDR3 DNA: TGCAGCGTTGATAGCGGCCCTAGCACAGATACGCAGTATTTT. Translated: CSVDSGPSTDTQYF.

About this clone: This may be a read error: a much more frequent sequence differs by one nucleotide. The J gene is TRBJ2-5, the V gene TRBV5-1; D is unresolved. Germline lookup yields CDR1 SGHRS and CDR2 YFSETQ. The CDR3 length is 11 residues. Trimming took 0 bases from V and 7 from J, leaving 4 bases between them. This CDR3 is CASSLEVTQYF. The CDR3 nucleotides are TGCGCCAGCAGCTTGGAGGTGACCCAGTACTTC.

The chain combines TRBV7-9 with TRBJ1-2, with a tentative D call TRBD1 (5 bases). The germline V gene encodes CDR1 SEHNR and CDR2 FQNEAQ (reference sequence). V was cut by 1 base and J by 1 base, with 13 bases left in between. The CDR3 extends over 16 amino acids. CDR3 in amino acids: CASSLGGPTGNYGYTF. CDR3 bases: TGTGCCAGCAGCTTAGGGGGCCCAACGGGTAACTATGGCTACACCTTC. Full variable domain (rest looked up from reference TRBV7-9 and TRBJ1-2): DTGVSQNPRHKITKRGQNVTFRCDPISEHNRLYWYRQTLGQGPEFLTYFQNEAQLEKSRLLSDRFSAERPKGSFSTLEIQRTEQGDSAMYLCASSLGGPTGNYGYTFGSGTRLTVV.

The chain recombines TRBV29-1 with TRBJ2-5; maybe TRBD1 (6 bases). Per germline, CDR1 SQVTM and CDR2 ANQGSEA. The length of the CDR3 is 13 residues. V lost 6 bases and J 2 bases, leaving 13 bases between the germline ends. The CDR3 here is CSVTRTVQETQYF. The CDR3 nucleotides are TGCAGCGTAACCCGGACAGTACAAGAGACCCAGTACTTC. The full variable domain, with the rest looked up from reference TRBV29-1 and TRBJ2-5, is SAVISQKPSRDICQRGTSLTIQCQVDSQVTMMFWYRQQPGQSLTLIATANQGSEATYESGFVIDKFPISRPNLTFSTLTVSNMSPEDSSIYLCSVTRTVQETQYFGPGTRLLVL.

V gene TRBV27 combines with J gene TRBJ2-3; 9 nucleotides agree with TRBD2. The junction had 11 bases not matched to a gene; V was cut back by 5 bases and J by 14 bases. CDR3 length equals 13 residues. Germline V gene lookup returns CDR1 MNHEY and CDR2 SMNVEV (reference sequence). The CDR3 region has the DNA TGTGCCAGCAGTCTAGCCGGGACTAGCTCACCGTATTTT. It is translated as CASSLAGTSSPYF.

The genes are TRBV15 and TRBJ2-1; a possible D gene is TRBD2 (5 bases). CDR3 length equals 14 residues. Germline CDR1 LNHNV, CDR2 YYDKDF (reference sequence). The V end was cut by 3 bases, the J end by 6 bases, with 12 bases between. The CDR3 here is CATSSPGISNEQFF. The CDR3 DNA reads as TGTGCCACCAGCAGCCCCGGGATTTCCAATGAGCAGTTCTTC.

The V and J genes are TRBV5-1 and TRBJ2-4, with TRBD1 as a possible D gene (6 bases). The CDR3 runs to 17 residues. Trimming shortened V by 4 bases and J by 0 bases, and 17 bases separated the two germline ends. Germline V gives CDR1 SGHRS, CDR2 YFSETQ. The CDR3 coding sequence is TGCGCCAGCAGCCCTGGGCAATCGGACAGAGCCAAAAACATTCAGTACTTC. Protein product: CASSPGQSDRAKNIQYF.

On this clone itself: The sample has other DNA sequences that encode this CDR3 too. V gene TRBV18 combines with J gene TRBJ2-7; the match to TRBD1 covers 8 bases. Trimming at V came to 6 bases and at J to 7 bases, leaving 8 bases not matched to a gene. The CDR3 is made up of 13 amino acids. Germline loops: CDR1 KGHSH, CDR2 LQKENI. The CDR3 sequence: CASSPGQGREQYF. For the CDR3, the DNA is TGTGCCAGCTCCCCAGGACAGGGCAGGGAGCAGTACTTC.

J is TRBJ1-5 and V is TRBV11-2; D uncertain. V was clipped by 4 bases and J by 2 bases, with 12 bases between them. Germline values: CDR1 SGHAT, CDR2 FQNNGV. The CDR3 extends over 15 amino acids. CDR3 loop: CASSSSPGGNQPQHF. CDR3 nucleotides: TGTGCCAGCAGCTCGTCTCCCGGAGGCAATCAGCCCCAGCATTTT.

The CDR3 protein is CASSSTSYETQYF. CDR3 sequence (DNA): TGCGCCAGCAGCTCCACTAGCTATGAGACCCAGTACTTC. V usage is TRBV5-1 and J usage is TRBJ2-5, with D possibly matching TRBD2 (6 bases). CDR3 length: 13 amino acids. The germline gives CDR1 SGHRS, CDR2 YFSETQ. V lost 3 bases and J 5 bases, leaving 11 bases between the germline ends.

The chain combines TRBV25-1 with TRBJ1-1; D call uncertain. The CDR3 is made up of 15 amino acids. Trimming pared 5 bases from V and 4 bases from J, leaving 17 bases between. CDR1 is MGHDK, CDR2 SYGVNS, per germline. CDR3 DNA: TGTGCCAGCAGTAGGGAGGAGGGCCTCGTCACTGAAGCTTTCTTT. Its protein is CASSREEGLVTEAFF.

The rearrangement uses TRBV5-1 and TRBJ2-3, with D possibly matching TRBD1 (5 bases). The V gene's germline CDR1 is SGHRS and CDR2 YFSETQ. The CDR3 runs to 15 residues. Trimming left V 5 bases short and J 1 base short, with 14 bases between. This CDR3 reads CASRPQESGTDTQYF. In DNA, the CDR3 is TGCGCCAGCAGACCACAGGAGTCTGGCACAGATACGCAGTATTTT.

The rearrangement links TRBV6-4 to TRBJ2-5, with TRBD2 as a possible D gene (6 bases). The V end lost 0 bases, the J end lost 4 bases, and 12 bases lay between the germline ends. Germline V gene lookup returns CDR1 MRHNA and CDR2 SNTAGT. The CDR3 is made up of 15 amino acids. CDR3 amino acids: CASSDSGGRRETQYF. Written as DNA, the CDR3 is TGTGCCAGCAGTGACTCCGGGGGTAGGAGAGAGACCCAGTACTTC.

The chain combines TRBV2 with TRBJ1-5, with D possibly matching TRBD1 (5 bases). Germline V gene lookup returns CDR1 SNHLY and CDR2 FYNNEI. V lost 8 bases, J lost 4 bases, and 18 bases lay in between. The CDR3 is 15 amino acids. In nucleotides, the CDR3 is TGTGCCAGCGGGGGGGGACTCCCTGGTAATCAGCCCCAGCATTTT. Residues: CASGGGLPGNQPQHF.

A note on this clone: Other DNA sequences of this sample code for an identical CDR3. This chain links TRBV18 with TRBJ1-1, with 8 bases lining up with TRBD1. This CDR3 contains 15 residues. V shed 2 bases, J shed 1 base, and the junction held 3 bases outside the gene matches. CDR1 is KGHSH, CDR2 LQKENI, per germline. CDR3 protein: CASSPLTGGNTEAFF. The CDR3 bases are TGTGCCAGCTCACCATTAACAGGGGGGAACACTGAAGCTTTCTTT.

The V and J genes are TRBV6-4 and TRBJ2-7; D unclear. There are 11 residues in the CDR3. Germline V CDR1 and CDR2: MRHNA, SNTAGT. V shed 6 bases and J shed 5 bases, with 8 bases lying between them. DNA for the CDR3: TGTGCCAGCAGGGCCGGCGACGAGCAGTACTTC. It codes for CASRAGDEQYF.

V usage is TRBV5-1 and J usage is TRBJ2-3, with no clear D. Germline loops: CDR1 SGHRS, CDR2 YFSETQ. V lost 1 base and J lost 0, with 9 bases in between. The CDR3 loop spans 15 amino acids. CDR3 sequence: CASSLTSSSTDTQYF. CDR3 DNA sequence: TGCGCCAGCAGCTTGACCTCTTCTAGCACAGATACGCAGTATTTT.